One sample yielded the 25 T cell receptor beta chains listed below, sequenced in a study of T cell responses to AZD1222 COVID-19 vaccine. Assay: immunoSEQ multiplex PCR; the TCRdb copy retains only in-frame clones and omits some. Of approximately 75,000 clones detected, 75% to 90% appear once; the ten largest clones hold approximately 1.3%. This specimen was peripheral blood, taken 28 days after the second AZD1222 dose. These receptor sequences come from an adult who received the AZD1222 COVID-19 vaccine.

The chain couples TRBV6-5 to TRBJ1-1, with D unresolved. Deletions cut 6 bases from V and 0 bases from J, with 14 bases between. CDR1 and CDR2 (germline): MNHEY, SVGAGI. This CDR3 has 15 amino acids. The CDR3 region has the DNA TGTGCCAGCAGGGCAACCGGGTCCCTGAACACTGAAGCTTTCTTT. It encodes CASRATGSLNTEAFF.

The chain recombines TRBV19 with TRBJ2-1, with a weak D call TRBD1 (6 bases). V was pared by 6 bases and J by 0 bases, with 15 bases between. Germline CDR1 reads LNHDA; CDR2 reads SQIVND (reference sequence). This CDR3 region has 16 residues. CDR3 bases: TGTGCCAGTAGCCTCATAACAGGGTCCTCCTACAATGAGCAGTTCTTC. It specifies CASSLITGSSYNEQFF. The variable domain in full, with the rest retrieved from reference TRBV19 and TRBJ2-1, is DGGITQSPKYLFRKEGQNVTLSCEQNLNHDAMYWYRQDPGQGLRLIYYSQIVNDFQKGDIAEGYSVSREKKESFPLTVTSAQKNPTAFYLCASSLITGSSYNEQFFGPGTRLTVL.

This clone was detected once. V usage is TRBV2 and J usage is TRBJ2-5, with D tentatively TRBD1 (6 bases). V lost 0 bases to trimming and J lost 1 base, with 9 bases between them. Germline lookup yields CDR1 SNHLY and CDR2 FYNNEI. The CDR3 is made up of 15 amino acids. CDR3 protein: CASSEAGAVQETQYF. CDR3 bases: TGTGCCAGCAGTGAAGCGGGGGCAGTCCAAGAGACCCAGTACTTC.

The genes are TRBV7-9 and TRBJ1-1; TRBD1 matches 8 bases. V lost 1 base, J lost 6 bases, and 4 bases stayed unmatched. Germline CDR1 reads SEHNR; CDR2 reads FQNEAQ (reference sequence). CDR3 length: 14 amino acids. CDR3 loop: CASSLGTGIAEAFF. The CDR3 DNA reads TGTGCCAGCAGCTTAGGGACAGGGATCGCTGAAGCTTTCTTT.

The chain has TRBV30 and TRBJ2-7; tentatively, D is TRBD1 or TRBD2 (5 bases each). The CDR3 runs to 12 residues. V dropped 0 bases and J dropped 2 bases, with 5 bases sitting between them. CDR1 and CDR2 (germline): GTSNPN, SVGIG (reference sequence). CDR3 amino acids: CAWSVGAYEQYF. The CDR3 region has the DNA TGTGCCTGGAGTGTGGGGGCCTACGAGCAGTACTTC.

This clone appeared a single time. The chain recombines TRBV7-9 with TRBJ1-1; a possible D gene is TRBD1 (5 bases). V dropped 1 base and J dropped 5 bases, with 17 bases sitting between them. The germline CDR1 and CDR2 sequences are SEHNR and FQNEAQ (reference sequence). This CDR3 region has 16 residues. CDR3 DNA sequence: TGTGCCAGCAGCTTAGGCGGGTGGGAGGGGCGGACTGAAGCTTTCTTT. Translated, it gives CASSLGGWEGRTEAFF.

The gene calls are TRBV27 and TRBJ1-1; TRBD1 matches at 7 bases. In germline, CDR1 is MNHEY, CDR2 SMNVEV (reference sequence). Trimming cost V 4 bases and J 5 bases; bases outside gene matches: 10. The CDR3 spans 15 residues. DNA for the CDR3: TGTGCCAGCAGTTCGGAAGGGGGCGTAGGGACTGAAGCTTTCTTT. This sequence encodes CASSSEGGVGTEAFF.

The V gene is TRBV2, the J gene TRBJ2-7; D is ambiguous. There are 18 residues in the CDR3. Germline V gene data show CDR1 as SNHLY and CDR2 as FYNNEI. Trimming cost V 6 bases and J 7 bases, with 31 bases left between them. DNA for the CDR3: TGTGCCAGCAGCCCAGGTGTAATTCGGGCTTCCTCCGCGATGGAGCAGTACTTC. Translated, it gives CASSPGVIRASSAMEQYF.

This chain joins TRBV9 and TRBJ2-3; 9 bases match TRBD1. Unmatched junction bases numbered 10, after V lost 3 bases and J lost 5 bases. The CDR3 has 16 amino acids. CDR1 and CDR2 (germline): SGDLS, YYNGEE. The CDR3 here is CASSDDGTGWGDTQYF. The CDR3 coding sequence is TGTGCCAGCAGCGATGACGGGACAGGGTGGGGAGATACGCAGTATTTT.

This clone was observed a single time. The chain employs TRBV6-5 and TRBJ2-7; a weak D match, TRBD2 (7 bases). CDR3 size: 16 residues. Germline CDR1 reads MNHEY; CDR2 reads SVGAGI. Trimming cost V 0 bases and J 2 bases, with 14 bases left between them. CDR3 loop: CASSYSGRGPPYEQYF. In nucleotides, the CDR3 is TGTGCCAGCAGTTACTCGGGGCGGGGGCCGCCCTACGAGCAGTACTTC.

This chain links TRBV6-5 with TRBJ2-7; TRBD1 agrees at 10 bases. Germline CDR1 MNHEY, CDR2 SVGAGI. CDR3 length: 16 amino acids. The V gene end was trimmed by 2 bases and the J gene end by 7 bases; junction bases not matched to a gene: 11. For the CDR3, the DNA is TGTGCCAGCAGTTACGCCGGGACAGGGGTAGCGGAAGAGCAGTACTTC. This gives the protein CASSYAGTGVAEEQYF.

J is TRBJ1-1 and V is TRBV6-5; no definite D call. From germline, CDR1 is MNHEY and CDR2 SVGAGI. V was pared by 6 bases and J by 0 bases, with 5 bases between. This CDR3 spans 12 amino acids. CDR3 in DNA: TGTGCCAGCAGCGCGTTGAACACTGAAGCTTTCTTT. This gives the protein CASSALNTEAFF.

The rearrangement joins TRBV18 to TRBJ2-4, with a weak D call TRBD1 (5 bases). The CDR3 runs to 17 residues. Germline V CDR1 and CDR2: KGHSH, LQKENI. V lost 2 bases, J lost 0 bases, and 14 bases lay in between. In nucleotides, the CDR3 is TGTGCCAGCTCACCATTGCGACAGATCGTAGCCAAAAACATTCAGTACTTC. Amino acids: CASSPLRQIVAKNIQYF.

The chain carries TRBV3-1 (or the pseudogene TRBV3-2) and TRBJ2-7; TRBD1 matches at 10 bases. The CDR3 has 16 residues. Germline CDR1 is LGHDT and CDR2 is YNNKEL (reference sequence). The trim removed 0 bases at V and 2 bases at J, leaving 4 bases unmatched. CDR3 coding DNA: TGTGCCAGCAGCCAAGATTGGGACAGGGGAACCTACGAGCAGTACTTC. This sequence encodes CASSQDWDRGTYEQYF.

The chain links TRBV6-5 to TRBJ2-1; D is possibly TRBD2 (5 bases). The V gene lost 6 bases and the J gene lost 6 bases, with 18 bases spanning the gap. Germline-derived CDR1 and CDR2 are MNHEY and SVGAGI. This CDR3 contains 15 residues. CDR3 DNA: TGTGCCAGCAGCGACCCCTTTGAGCGGATCAATGAGCAGTTCTTC. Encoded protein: CASSDPFERINEQFF.

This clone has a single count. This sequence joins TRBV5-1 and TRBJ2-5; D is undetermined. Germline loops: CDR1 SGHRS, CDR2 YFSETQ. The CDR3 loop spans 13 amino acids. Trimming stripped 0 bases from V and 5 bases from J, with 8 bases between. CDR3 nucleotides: TGCGCCAGCAGCTTGGGTAACCTTGAGACCCAGTACTTC. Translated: CASSLGNLETQYF.

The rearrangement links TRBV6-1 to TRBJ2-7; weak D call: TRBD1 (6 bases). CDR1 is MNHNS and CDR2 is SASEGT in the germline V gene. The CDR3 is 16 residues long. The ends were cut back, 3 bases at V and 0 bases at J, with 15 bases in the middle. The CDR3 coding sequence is TGTGCCAGCAGTGAGTTCGGGCAGGGGAACTCCTACGAGCAGTACTTC. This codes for CASSEFGQGNSYEQYF.

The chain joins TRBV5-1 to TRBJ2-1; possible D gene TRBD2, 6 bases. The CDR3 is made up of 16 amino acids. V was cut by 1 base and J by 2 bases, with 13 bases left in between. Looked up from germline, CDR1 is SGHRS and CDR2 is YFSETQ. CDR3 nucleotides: TGCGCCAGCAGCTTGAGCTGGGGGGTCGCCTACAATGAGCAGTTCTTC. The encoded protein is CASSLSWGVAYNEQFF.

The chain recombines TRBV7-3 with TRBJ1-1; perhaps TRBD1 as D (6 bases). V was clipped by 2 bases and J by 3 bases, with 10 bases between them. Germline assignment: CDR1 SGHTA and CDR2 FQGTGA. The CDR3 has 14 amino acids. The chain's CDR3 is CASSLQGMDTEAFF. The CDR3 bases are TGTGCCAGCAGCTTACAGGGGATGGACACTGAAGCTTTCTTT. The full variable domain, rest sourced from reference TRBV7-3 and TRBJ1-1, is GAGVSQTPSNKVTEKGKYVELRCDPISGHTALYWYRQSLGQGPEFLIYFQGTGAADDSGLPNDRFFAVRPEGSVSTLKIQRTERGDSAVYLCASSLQGMDTEAFFGQGTRLTVV.

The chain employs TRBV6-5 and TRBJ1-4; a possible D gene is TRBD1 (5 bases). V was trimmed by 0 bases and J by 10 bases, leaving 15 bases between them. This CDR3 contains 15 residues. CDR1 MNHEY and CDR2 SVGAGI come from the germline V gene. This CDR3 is CASSYSDRPQGKLFF. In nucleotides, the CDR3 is TGTGCCAGCAGTTACTCCGACAGACCCCAGGGAAAACTGTTTTTT.

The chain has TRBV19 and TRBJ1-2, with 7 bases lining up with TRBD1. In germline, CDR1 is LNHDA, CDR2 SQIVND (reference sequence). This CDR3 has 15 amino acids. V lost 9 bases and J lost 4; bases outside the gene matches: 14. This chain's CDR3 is CASWDSHPQFYGYTF. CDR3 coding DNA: TGTGCCAGCTGGGACAGCCACCCCCAATTCTATGGCTACACCTTC.

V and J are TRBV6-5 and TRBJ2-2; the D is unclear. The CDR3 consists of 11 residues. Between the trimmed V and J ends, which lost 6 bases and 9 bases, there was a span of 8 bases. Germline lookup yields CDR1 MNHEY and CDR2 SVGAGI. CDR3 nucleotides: TGTGCCAGCAGGGGGTCCCGGGAGCTGTTTTTT. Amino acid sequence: CASRGSRELFF.

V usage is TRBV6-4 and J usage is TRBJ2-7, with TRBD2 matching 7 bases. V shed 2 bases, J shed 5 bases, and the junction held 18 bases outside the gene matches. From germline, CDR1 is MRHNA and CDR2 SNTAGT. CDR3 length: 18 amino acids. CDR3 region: CASSDPAGPWGWYHEQYF. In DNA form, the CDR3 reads TGTGCCAGCAGTGACCCAGCGGGGCCCTGGGGATGGTACCACGAGCAGTACTTC.

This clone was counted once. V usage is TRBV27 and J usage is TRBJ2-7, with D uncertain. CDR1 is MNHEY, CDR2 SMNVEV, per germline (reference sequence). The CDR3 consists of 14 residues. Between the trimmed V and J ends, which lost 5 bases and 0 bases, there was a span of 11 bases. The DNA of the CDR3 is TGTGCCAGCAGTCCCTACTCAAGCTCCTACGAGCAGTACTTC. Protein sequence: CASSPYSSSYEQYF.

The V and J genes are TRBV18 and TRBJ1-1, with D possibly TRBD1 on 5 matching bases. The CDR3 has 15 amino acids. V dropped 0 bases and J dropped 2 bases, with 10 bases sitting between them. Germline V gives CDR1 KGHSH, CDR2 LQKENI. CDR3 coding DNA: TGTGCCAGCTCACCACCCCAGGGCTTTAACACTGAAGCTTTCTTT. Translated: CASSPPQGFNTEAFF. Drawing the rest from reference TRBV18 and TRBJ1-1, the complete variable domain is NAGVMQNPRHLVRRRGQEARLRCSPMKGHSHVYWYRQLPEEGLKFMVYLQKENIIDESGMPKERFSAEFPKEGPSILRIQQVVRGDSAAYFCASSPPQGFNTEAFFGQGTRLTVV.